The 24 T cell receptor beta chains reported below all come from one sample, sequenced in a study of neurological immune-mediated disorders. TCRdb used MiXCR to reprocess the 5' RACE reads, holding one entry per CDR3 protein. The profile covers 35,000 or so distinct CDR3 sequences, with roughly 3.2% appearing a single time and around 7.7% taken by the ten largest. The time point was: longitudinal time-point 1 (baseline). Sequenced sample: PBMCs. These receptors came from a woman in her fifties or sixties with multiple sclerosis.

In its sample, this clonotype was seen many times. The chain couples TRBV5-1 to TRBJ2-5; the D gene could be TRBD1 or TRBD2 (5 bases each). This CDR3 has 13 residues. The V and J ends lost 4 bases and 3 bases respectively, with 10 bases between them. From germline, CDR1 is SGHRS and CDR2 YFSETQ. Written as DNA, the CDR3 is TGCGCCAGCAGCCGGGACGGAGAAGAGACCCAGTACTTC. This sequence encodes CASSRDGEETQYF.

At least ten counts were recorded for this clonotype. The gene calls are TRBV7-2 and TRBJ2-3, with 12 bases identical to TRBD2. The V gene's germline CDR1 is SGHTA and CDR2 FQGNSA. The CDR3 length is 16 residues. J was trimmed by 5 bases and V by 5 bases; bases with no gene match: 8. CDR3 region: CASSPGLAGGQDTQYF. CDR3 DNA: TGTGCCAGCAGCCCCGGGCTAGCGGGGGGGCAAGATACGCAGTATTTT. The whole variable domain, remainder taken from reference TRBV7-2 and TRBJ2-3, is GAGVSQSPSNKVTEKGKDVELRCDPISGHTALYWYRQSLGQGLEFLIYFQGNSAPDKSGLPSDRFSAERTGGSVSTLTIQRTQQEDSAVYLCASSPGLAGGQDTQYFGPGTRLTVL.

This clonotype has at least ten counts. The chain joins TRBV20-1 to TRBJ2-5; D unresolved. CDR1 and CDR2 from the germline V gene are DFQATT and SNEGSKA (reference sequence). Between the trimmed V and J ends, which lost 1 base and 5 bases, there was a span of 8 bases. The CDR3 length is 12 residues. The CDR3 bases are TGCAGTGCTAGAGGAGGTCGTGAGACCCAGTACTTC. This sequence encodes CSARGGRETQYF.

This clonotype came up many times. The V and J genes are TRBV30 and TRBJ2-3, with TRBD2 matching 12 bases. This CDR3 comprises 13 residues. Germline values: CDR1 GTSNPN, CDR2 SVGIG (reference sequence). V trimming: 3 bases; J trimming: 7 bases; junction bases outside the gene matches: 2. The CDR3 DNA reads TGTGCCTGGAGACTAGCGGGGGGTAATACGCAGTATTTT. As protein: CAWRLAGGNTQYF.

This clonotype was seen many times. This CDR3 is CASSFGTQPNTGELFF. In DNA form, the CDR3 reads TGTGCCAGCAGTTTCGGGACGCAGCCGAACACCGGGGAGCTGTTTTTT. The V gene is TRBV27, the J gene TRBJ2-2; either TRBD1 or TRBD2 may supply D (5 bases each). Germline V gene sequence: CDR1 MNHEY, CDR2 SMNVEV (reference sequence). Trimming cost V 3 bases and J 0 bases, with 11 bases left between them. The CDR3 consists of 16 residues.

The chain has TRBV3-1 and TRBJ2-7; D may be TRBD1 or TRBD2 (5 bases each). V was trimmed by 3 bases and J by 8 bases, leaving 20 bases between them. There are 15 residues in the CDR3. Germline CDR1 reads LGHDT; CDR2 reads YNNKEL (reference sequence). The chain's CDR3 is CASSQGRVTEGKQYF. The DNA for the CDR3 is TGTGCCAGCAGCCAGGGTCGGGTCACCGAGGGGAAGCAGTACTTC.

This clonotype was seen at least ten times. The chain links TRBV29-1 to TRBJ2-2; D not resolved. With 6 bases removed from V and 5 bases from J, the gap between germline ends came to 13 bases. The CDR3 sequence is 13 residues long. Germline CDR1 is SQVTM and CDR2 is ANQGSEA. The CDR3 loop reads CSVTHQITGELFF. The CDR3 nucleotides read TGCAGCGTAACTCACCAGATAACCGGGGAGCTGTTTTTT.

This clonotype was observed a handful of times. This sequence joins TRBV20-1 and TRBJ2-7; D gene unclear. V lost 6 bases and J lost 3, with 9 bases in between. From germline, CDR1 is DFQATT and CDR2 SNEGSKA (reference sequence). This CDR3 comprises 11 residues. The CDR3 loop reads CSALINYEQYF. CDR3 coding DNA: TGCAGTGCCCTAATCAACTACGAGCAGTACTTC.

This clonotype showed up many times. The chain employs TRBV6-5 and TRBJ1-6; D gene uncertain. The CDR3 sequence is 15 residues long. Looked up from germline, CDR1 is MNHEY and CDR2 is SVGAGI. Trimming stripped 6 bases from V and 13 bases from J, with 22 bases between. CDR3 sequence (DNA): TGTGCCAGCAGCCCGACTGGAGGACGAGAAGGGCCCCTCCACTTT. As protein: CASSPTGGREGPLHF.

This clonotype was found many times. This chain uses TRBV20-1 with TRBJ2-1; 8 nucleotides line up with TRBD2. The junction had 12 bases not matched to a gene; V was cut back by 6 bases and J by 8 bases. The germline V gene has CDR1 DFQATT and CDR2 SNEGSKA (reference sequence). This CDR3 is built from 14 residues. CDR3 in DNA: TGCAGTGCCTGCCCGGGGGGGGCTCTCGATGAGCAGTTCTTC. It is translated as CSACPGGALDEQFF.

This clonotype was detected ten times or more. The chain links TRBV5-5 to TRBJ2-1, with a possible D match to TRBD1 (6 bases). V shed 6 bases and J shed 2 bases, with 15 bases lying between them. Germline V gene data show CDR1 as SGHKS and CDR2 as YYEKEE (reference sequence). The CDR3 extends over 15 amino acids. CDR3 nucleotide sequence: TGTGCCAGCACCGAGGACAGAAGAGCCTACAATGAGCAGTTCTTC. This codes for CASTEDRRAYNEQFF.

This clonotype was counted ten times or more. This chain joins TRBV7-6 and TRBJ1-1; a weak D match, TRBD1 (6 bases). With 1 base removed from V and 2 bases from J, the gap between germline ends came to 14 bases. Germline V CDR1 and CDR2: SGHVS, FNYEAQ. CDR3 length: 16 amino acids. The CDR3 spells CASSLVGGGVNTEAFF. The CDR3 DNA follows: TGTGCCAGCAGCTTAGTAGGGGGTGGAGTTAACACTGAAGCTTTCTTT.

This clonotype showed up many times. V is TRBV20-1 and J is TRBJ2-3, with 8 bases lining up with TRBD2. The CDR3 spans 15 residues. V gave up 3 bases and J gave up 7 bases; unmatched junction bases: 12. CDR1 and CDR2 from the germline V gene are DFQATT and SNEGSKA (reference sequence). Here the CDR3 reads CSASASGGFLNTQYF. CDR3 in DNA: TGCAGTGCTAGTGCCAGCGGGGGATTTCTGAATACGCAGTATTTT.

With respect to this clonotype: A much bigger clone sits one base away, suggesting this may be a read error. CDR3 coding DNA: TGCAGTGTGAAACCAGGGTCCACTGAAGCTTTCTTT. This gives the protein CSVKPGSTEAFF. The rearrangement joins TRBV20-1 to TRBJ1-1, with D tentatively TRBD1 (5 bases). Per the germline V gene, CDR1 is DFQATT and CDR2 is SNEGSKA (reference sequence). The germline V and J ends were trimmed by 7 bases and 4 bases, with 13 bases remaining between them. The CDR3 has 12 residues.

This clonotype was seen many times. The V and J genes are TRBV15 and TRBJ1-5; a possible D gene is TRBD1 (6 bases). There are 16 residues in the CDR3. Germline V CDR1 and CDR2: LNHNV, YYDKDF (reference sequence). V shed 0 bases and J shed 3 bases, with 12 bases lying between them. The CDR3 bases are TGTGCCACCAGCAGAGACCTGTGGACAGTCAATCAGCCCCAGCATTTT. Amino acids: CATSRDLWTVNQPQHF.

This clonotype was counted ten times or more. The J gene is TRBJ2-5, the V gene TRBV7-2; D gene ambiguous. V shed 1 base and J shed 4 bases, with 7 bases lying between them. This CDR3 is built from 13 residues. Germline V gene sequence: CDR1 SGHTA, CDR2 FQGNSA. CDR3 region: CASSLGQRETQYF. The CDR3 nucleotides are TGTGCCAGCAGCTTAGGGCAGAGAGAGACCCAGTACTTC.

This clonotype was picked up many times. The rearrangement uses TRBV7-2 and TRBJ2-1; 7 bases map to TRBD2. Germline CDR1 reads SGHTA; CDR2 reads FQGNSA. The CDR3 runs to 16 residues. Trimming cost V 7 bases and J 6 bases; bases outside gene matches: 15. The CDR3 coding sequence is TGTGCCAGCATCGAGAATCCCGGGGGGTGGCTCAATGAGCAGTTCTTC. It is translated as CASIENPGGWLNEQFF.

In this sample, this clonotype turned up many times. The chain employs TRBV5-1 and TRBJ2-4; perhaps D is TRBD1 or TRBD2 (6 bases each). The germline V gene encodes CDR1 SGHRS and CDR2 YFSETQ. The V end lost 2 bases, the J end lost 3 bases, and 12 bases lay between the germline ends. The CDR3 runs to 15 residues. CDR3 sequence reads: CASSLGGFDKNIQYF. For the CDR3, the DNA is TGCGCCAGCAGCTTAGGGGGGTTCGACAAAAACATTCAGTACTTC.

Worth noting for this clonotype: A read error is likely, as this CDR3 ends without the conserved phenylalanine or tryptophan. This chain uses TRBV29-1 with TRBJ1-2, with unresolved D. The V gene's germline CDR1 is SQVTM and CDR2 ANQGSEA. The CDR3 runs 12 residues. Trimming pared 1 base from V and 1 base from J, leaving 4 bases between. CDR3 in DNA: TGCAGCGTTGAAGCAGATAACTATGGCTACACCAAC. Protein: CSVEADNYGYTN.

This clonotype was detected ten times or more. The V and J genes are TRBV9 and TRBJ1-6; 7 positions match TRBD1. This CDR3 is 17 amino acids long. J gave up 7 bases and V 3 bases, and 13 bases lay outside the gene matches. CDR1 and CDR2 from the germline V gene are SGDLS and YYNGEE. The CDR3: CASSDGQVVWENSPLHF. In nucleotides, the CDR3 is TGTGCCAGCAGCGACGGACAGGTTGTTTGGGAGAATTCACCCCTCCACTTT.

This clonotype was observed at least ten times. The chain uses TRBV19 and TRBJ2-2; D is possibly TRBD1 (6 bases). The V and J ends lost 2 bases and 4 bases respectively, with 11 bases between them. The CDR3 extends over 15 amino acids. Per germline, CDR1 LNHDA and CDR2 SQIVND (reference sequence). CDR3 sequence (DNA): TGTGCCAGTAGTATAAACAGGGCGAGCACCGGGGAGCTGTTTTTT. Amino acids: CASSINRASTGELFF.

Many counts were recorded for this clonotype. V is TRBV11-2 and J is TRBJ2-1, with 13 positions matching TRBD2. The CDR3 spans 15 residues. CDR1 SGHAT and CDR2 FQNNGV come from the germline V gene. V lost 4 bases and J lost 8; bases outside the gene matches: 5. The CDR3 here is CASSYTSGGAYEQFF. The CDR3 DNA reads TGTGCCAGCAGCTATACTAGCGGGGGGGCCTATGAGCAGTTCTTC.

This clonotype is classed as medium-sized. The CDR3 DNA is TGCGCCAGCAGCGAAGGGACCTCGTACCAAGAGACCCAGTACTTC. This encodes CASSEGTSYQETQYF. The chain couples TRBV5-1 to TRBJ2-5; D may match TRBD1 or TRBD2 (5 bases each). CDR3 length: 15 amino acids. CDR1 SGHRS and CDR2 YFSETQ come from the germline V gene. V lost 4 bases, J lost 0 bases, and 13 bases lay in between.

This clonotype has at least ten counts. This chain links TRBV30 with TRBJ2-3, with D unresolved. In germline, CDR1 is GTSNPN, CDR2 SVGIG (reference sequence). Deletions cut 0 bases from V and 2 bases from J, with 9 bases between. The CDR3 totals 14 residues. CDR3 nucleotides: TGTGCCTGGAGTGTTGGGCTCCACACAGATACGCAGTATTTT. As protein: CAWSVGLHTDTQYF.